This TCR beta chain was sequenced for a study of cytomegalovirus exposure and HLA in healthy donors (TCRdb year 2017). Background for the entire study: An earlier analysis of some 500 of the donors reported more than 250 Gb of sequence data and 117 million unique TCR beta sequences from about 200 million T cells. A later analysis re-examined previously published TCR beta repertoires from just over 650 donors and added high-resolution HLA genotyping to investigate patterns of TCR occurrence. Approximately 300 gigabases of sequencing data and tens of millions of unique TCR sequences made up an early release that covered 500 to 700 HLA-typed donors. Of the roughly 420 genotyped donors, 81% were placed in the genetic ancestry cluster associated with self-reported Caucasian donors. Roughly five DR-DQ haplotypes were handled as single units for association and clustering, since linkage in the cohort was strong. Using immunosequencing, the study profiled T cell repertoires from 666 subjects and related those repertoires to cytomegalovirus serostatus. High-throughput TCR immunosequencing, statistical association of individual TCRs with disease status, and machine learning were combined to predict cytomegalovirus infection status. In the later analysis, no new phenotypic data were used to find candidate immune exposures; instead, reliance was placed on TCR beta sequences and their occurrence across donors. The study aimed to test whether cataloging public T cell receptors could reveal signatures of past pathogen exposure. To decide whether each TCR beta V gene segment behaved as functional or pseudogenic, an earlier analysis of approximately 600 of the donors relied on high-throughput TCR beta sequencing. In addition to the first cohort of around 670 subjects, a separate validation cohort of 120 different subjects was used. Every discovery cohort repertoire had been produced on one sequencing platform. The number of donors typed differed by locus, with about 629-630 for A, B, C, DRB1 and DQB1, 522 for DQA1, nearly 610 for DPA1, and approximately 470 for DPB1. Donor age, sex, ethnicity and CMV serostatus were collected together with the repertoire data. Both class I and class II loci were covered by HLA typing, at four-digit resolution. In a later genetic analysis, genome-wide SNP genotypes for 398 of the 666 donors were used, and that subset was treated as a discovery cohort. Among over 350 genotyped donors of the cohort, an average of approximately 240,000 unique TCR beta nucleotide sequences were sequenced per donor, roughly 20% of them non-productive. Here is what the overall study found, with its caveats: According to a later analysis, TCR association rates differed among HLA loci, with DRB1 alleles showing the most associated TCRs and HLA-C alleles showing the fewest. According to a later analysis, most CMV-associated TCR beta chains appeared to be HLA-restricted, and the HLA associations seemed to be driven largely by CMV exposure. Because counts were too low, around 18 rarely observed V segments, including chromosome 9 orphons, were left out of the earlier analysis of 587 of the donors. In a later analysis, several top co-occurrence clusters were reported to appear linked to parvovirus B19, influenza, CMV and Epstein-Barr virus. Assigning TCR associations to individual alleles was difficult when HLA alleles, especially DR and DQ, strongly co-occurred. At a false discovery rate of 0.05, a later analysis linked under 20,000 TCR beta sequences to specific HLA alleles. According to the authors, the approach could potentially be generalized to other disease states and immunological phenotypes. In an earlier analysis of approximately 590 of the donors, most TCR beta V segments appeared in productive rearrangements about 90% or about 30% of the time, broadly matching IMGT annotations. A few of the identified cytomegalovirus-associated TCR beta chains were confirmed in vitro to be specific for cytomegalovirus antigens. In a later genetic analysis, a missense DCLRE1C variant was associated with V-gene and J-gene trimming of TCR beta chains, and the association was replicated in an independent cohort. In a later analysis, HLA-associated TCR beta chains were found to be more clonally expanded and to have lower generation probabilities than equally common non-associated chains. In the study, 150 to 200 TCR beta chains were listed as associated with cytomegalovirus. In a later genetic analysis, fewer N-insertions in productive TCRs were reported among donors in an Asian-associated ancestry cluster than the roughly 700-donor mean. A cluster of highly shared sequence variants was judged likely to be a technical artifact of the sequencing pipeline. Some IMGT-functional V segments, including TRBV6-2 and TRBV6-3, could not be told apart with the 87-base-pair reads, so those segments were excluded. Correlated functional status among segregating V segments might reflect linkage disequilibrium, but an unknown experimental factor could not be ruled out. Sequencing depth was assumed to be roughly uniform across donors in the presence/absence analyses, though that assumption may not hold. Cytomegalovirus status was reported to be diagnosed by the classifier with high specificity and sensitivity in both the original and validation cohorts. CMV serostatus was the only immune exposure information available for the cohort. Most TCR sequences were observed very rarely across donors, whereas some public TCRs were present in many individuals. Only TCR beta chains were sequenced in this cohort, and the absence of alpha or paired-chain data limited detectable features. A further reported finding was that TCR beta sequences accurately predicted the HLA-A and HLA-B alleles for most subjects in the first cohort. Because HLA typing was missing for some donors at each locus, association tests included only the typed subset.

In total, roughly 670 healthy bone marrow donors made up the cohort. At the time of sampling, all cohort members were nominally healthy, though unrecorded immune exposures were likely present. The donor tested CMV seronegative and was one of the 352 seronegative cohort members. Every donor gave a peripheral blood sample, and the peripheral blood mononuclear cells from that sample were used for TCR beta sequencing. Genomic DNA was extracted from the blood cell samples with the Qiagen DNeasy Blood Extraction Kit. The CDR3 runs 14 residues from the cysteine to the phenylalanine. Here the CDR3 DNA is all that survives: 42 bases in frame from base 1. The germline V gene yields SGHTS for CDR1 and YDEGEE for CDR2. V is shortened by 0 bases, J by 2 bases, and the region joining them spans 5 bases. Library creation used the immunoSEQ multiplex PCR assay. A mixture of 60 forward primers for TCR Vbeta segments and 13 reverse primers for TCR Jbeta segments was used in the multiplex PCR. The CDR3 region of rearranged TCR beta genes was amplified from genomic DNA with a multiplex PCR assay. The Illumina HiSeq System was used to sequence the amplified TCR beta libraries as 87-base-pair reads. As for the authors' bioinformatics: Across the 670 or so repertoires, a later analysis counted around 80 million unique TCR beta chains, roughly 11 million of which were shared by at least two donors. To remove PCR and sequencing errors, raw reads were error-corrected and collapsed into unique sequences using a nearest-neighbor algorithm that merged closely related sequences. CDR3 sequences were aligned to IMGT reference sequences to assign V, D and J gene segments. For a sequence to be retained, a match of at least six nucleotides to both a V gene segment and a J gene segment was required. A rearrangement counted as productive if the CDR3 had no stop codons and remained in frame with V and J, and every other rearrangement counted as non-productive. CDR3 was defined by IMGT convention, running from the second conserved V-encoded cysteine to the conserved J-encoded phenylalanine. Sequences without an unambiguous match to a single V gene segment were excluded from the earlier analysis of approximately 600 of the donors. An earlier analysis of several hundred of the donors called V segments functional above 56.7% productive rearrangements and segregating when the between-donor standard deviation exceeded 5%. A statistical classification framework was built for diagnosing cytomegalovirus status from the catalog of TCR beta chain sequences. V and J gene assignment, in a later analysis, came from comparing TCR nucleotide sequences with IMGT/GENE-DB human TR gene sequences. A later analysis assigned CDR3 sequences and most-parsimonious VDJ recombination scenarios with the TCRdist pipeline. In a later analysis, each TCR beta chain was defined by its CDR3 amino acid sequence together with its V-gene family, and reads lacking a unique V-gene family were excluded. In a later analysis, some 600 highly shared, low-generation-probability nucleotide sequences were removed to address suspected cross-contamination and a sequencing artifact. In a later analysis, a clonal expansion index was calculated for each public chain from normalized within-repertoire ranks of inferred template counts. In a later analysis, generation probabilities were computed using a VDJ recombination model fitted to out-of-frame rearrangements, and the results were checked against IGoR. In a later analysis, TCR-TCR, TCR-HLA and TCR-CMV co-occurrence was scored with hypergeometric tests, and a repertoire-size bias correction was applied to TCR pairs. A later analysis estimated false discovery rates by permuting HLA or CMV assignments 20 times. A later analysis grouped co-occurring TCRs with DBSCAN, adding TCRdist sequence similarity when clustering within HLA-allele-positive subsets. For co-occurrence clustering, repertoires with fewer than 30,000 or more than 120,000 public chains were excluded, along with five or six repertoires with anomalous nucleotide sharing. TCRdb took this table from immuneACCESS and kept in-frame rearrangements with V and J called. Such tables lack part of the clones; where checked against another copy, unresolved V genes explain under half of the gap, and the rest is unexplained. From that table come the V and J calls and clone size; the DNA was used to work out D and trimming. The sample yields some 160,000 clones; around 80% were counted once. More than 5% of the sample is held by the ten biggest clonotypes.

This clone was found a few times. Its antigen specificity is not known. No clone much larger than this one lies a single base away; base qualities are absent. The receptor was derived from a man aged 40-55 years in good health and CMV-seronegative. The chain uses TRBV5-8 and TRBJ1-4; the D gene cannot be resolved reliably. The sample was PBMCs. The sequenced DNA is TGTGCCAGCAGCTTGGACAGCACTAATGAAAAACTGTTTTTT. This sequence encodes CASSLDSTNEKLFF.